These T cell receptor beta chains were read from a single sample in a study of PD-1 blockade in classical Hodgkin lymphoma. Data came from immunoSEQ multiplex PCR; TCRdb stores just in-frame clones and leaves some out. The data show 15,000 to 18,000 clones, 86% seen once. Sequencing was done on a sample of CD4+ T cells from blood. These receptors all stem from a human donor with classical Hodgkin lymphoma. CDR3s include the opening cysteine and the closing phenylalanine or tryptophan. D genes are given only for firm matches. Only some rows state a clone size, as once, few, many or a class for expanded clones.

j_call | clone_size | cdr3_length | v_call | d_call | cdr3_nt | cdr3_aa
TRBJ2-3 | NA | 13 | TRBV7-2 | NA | TGTGCCAGCAGCTTAGCTCGCACAGATACGCAGTATTTT | CASSLARTDTQYF
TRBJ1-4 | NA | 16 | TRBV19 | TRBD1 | TGTGCCAGTAGTATCTCCCGGACAGGCCGTCGGGAAAAACTGTTTTTT | CASSISRTGRREKLFF
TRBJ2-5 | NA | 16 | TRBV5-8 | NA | TGTGCCAGCAGCCCCCGGGGGGACAGGCGAACAGGGACCCAGTACTTC | CASSPRGDRRTGTQYF
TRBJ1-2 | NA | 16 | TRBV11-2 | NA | TGTGCCAGCAGCTTAGATCCGGCGGGCGTTAACTATGGCTACACCTTC | CASSLDPAGVNYGYTF
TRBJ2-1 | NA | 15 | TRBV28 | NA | TGTGCCAGCAGTTTAGGGGTCGGGGACTACAATGAGCAGTTCTTC | CASSLGVGDYNEQFF
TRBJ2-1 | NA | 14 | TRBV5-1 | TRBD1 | TGCGCCAGCAGCTTGGGGGACAGTTACAATGAGCAGTTCTTC | CASSLGDSYNEQFF
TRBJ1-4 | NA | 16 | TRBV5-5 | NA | TGTGCCAGCAGCTTTGGCAGGGCGGCAACTAATGAAAAACTGTTTTTT | CASSFGRAATNEKLFF
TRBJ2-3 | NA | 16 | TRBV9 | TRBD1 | TGTGCCAGCAGCGTACGGTCGGGACAGCGCACAGATACGCAGTATTTT | CASSVRSGQRTDTQYF
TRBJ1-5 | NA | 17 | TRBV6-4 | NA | TGTGCCAGCAGTGACTCCGGCAGGGACTCTAGCAATCAGCCCCAGCATTTT | CASSDSGRDSSNQPQHF
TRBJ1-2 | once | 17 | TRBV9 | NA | TGTGCCAGCAGCGCCCGGGACGGAGTCGACCTCAACTATGGCTACACCTTC | CASSARDGVDLNYGYTF
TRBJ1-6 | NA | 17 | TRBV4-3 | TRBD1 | TGCGCCAGCAGCCAAGATTTCGGGACAGGGGGCAATTCACCCCTCCACTTT | CASSQDFGTGGNSPLHF
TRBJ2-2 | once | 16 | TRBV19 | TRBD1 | TGTGCCAGTAGTAGACAAACAGGGGGGAACACCGGGGAGCTGTTTTTT | CASSRQTGGNTGELFF
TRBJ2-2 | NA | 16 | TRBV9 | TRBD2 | TGTGCCAGCAGCTCTCTTGCCCTAGCGGGAGCCGGGGAGCTGTTTTTT | CASSSLALAGAGELFF
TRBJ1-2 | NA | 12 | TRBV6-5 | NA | TGTGCCAGCAGAAACAGGGTGTATGGCTACACCTTC | CASRNRVYGYTF
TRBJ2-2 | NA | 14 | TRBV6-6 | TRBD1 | TGTGCCAGCAGTCAGAGACAGGGCACCGGGGAGCTGTTTTTT | CASSQRQGTGELFF
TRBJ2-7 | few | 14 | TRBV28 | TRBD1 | TGTGCCAGCATCAGACAGGGATCAATTTACGAGCAGTACTTC | CASIRQGSIYEQYF
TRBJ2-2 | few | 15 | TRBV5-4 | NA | TGTGCCAGCCTCAAACGCGAAACAGACACCGGGGAGCTGTTTTTT | CASLKRETDTGELFF
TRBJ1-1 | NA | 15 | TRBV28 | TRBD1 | TGTGCCAGCAGTTCCCAAAGGGGGCGCGGCACTGAAGCTTTCTTT | CASSSQRGRGTEAFF
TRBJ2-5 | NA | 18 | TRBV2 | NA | TGTGCCAGTCACCAAAACTTGTTGGGGCGCGCGTCCCAAGAGACCCAGTACTTC | CASHQNLLGRASQETQYF
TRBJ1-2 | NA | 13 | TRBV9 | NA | TGTGCCAGCAGCGTAGAGGGTGGCTATGGCTACACCTTC | CASSVEGGYGYTF
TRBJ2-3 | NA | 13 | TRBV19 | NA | TGTGCCAGTCGGACACTAGGCACAGATACGCAGTATTTT | CASRTLGTDTQYF
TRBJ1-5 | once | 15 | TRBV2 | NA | TGTGCCAGCAGCCCGCCAGGATCAATGAGGCAGCCCCAGCATTTT | CASSPPGSMRQPQHF
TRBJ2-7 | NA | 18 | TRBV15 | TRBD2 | TGTGCTACCAGCGGGGGAGTTTCGGGAGCGGTTAGCTCCTACGAGCAGTACTTC | CATSGGVSGAVSSYEQYF
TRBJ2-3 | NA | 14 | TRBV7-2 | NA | TGTGCCAGCAGCTTAGCTGCGAGCACAGATACGCAGTATTTT | CASSLAASTDTQYF
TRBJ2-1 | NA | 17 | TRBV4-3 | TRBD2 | TGCGCCAGCAGCCAAGAAATGACGGGAGGGCCCTACAATGAGCAGTTCTTC | CASSQEMTGGPYNEQFF
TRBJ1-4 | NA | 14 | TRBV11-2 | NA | TGTGCCAGCAGCCCGCGGGGGGGCAGCGAAAAACTGTTTTTT | CASSPRGGSEKLFF
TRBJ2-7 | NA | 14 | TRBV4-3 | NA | TGCGCCAGCAGCCGTAGCCGAAGCTCCTACGAGCAGTACTTC | CASSRSRSSYEQYF
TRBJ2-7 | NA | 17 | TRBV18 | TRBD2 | TGTGCCAGCTCACCCCCGGGACTAGCGGTTAGCTCCTACGAGCAGTACTTC | CASSPPGLAVSSYEQYF
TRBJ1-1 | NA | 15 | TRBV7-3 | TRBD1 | TGTGCCAGCAGCTCGACAGGGGGCGCGCGCACTGAAGCTTTCTTT | CASSSTGGARTEAFF
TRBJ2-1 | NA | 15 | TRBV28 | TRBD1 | TGTGCCAGCAACTCCGACAGGGCGTTGGACAATGAGCAGTTCTTC | CASNSDRALDNEQFF
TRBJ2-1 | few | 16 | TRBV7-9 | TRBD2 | TGTGCCAGCAGCTTTTGGGGCGGGAGCTCCTACAATGAGCAGTTCTTC | CASSFWGGSSYNEQFF
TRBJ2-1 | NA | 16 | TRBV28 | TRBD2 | TGTGCCAGCAGTTTATTTAGCGGGAGGAGCCACAATGAGCAGTTCTTC | CASSLFSGRSHNEQFF
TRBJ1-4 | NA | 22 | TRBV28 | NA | TGTGCCAGCAGTTCCTGGGGATTTGCAGGGGCTCAAAGGGGTGCCACTAATGAAAAACTGTTTTTT | CASSSWGFAGAQRGATNEKLFF
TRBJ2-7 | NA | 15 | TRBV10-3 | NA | TGTGCCATCAGCCCAACTACCGGGTTATCCTACGAGCAGTACTTC | CAISPTTGLSYEQYF
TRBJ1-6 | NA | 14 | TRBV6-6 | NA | TGTGCCAGCAGTTACCAGGGGAGAGAGTCACCCCTCCACTTT | CASSYQGRESPLHF
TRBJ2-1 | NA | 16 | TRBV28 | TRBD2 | TGTGCCAGCAGTTTTTTCCGGGCGGGAGGTTACAATGAGCAGTTCTTC | CASSFFRAGGYNEQFF
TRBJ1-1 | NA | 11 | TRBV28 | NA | TGTGCCAGCAGCCCCTGGGGCCGTGCTTTCTTT | CASSPWGRAFF